These 26 T cell receptor beta chains originate from one sample sequenced in a study of STAT5B mutations in CD4+ large granular lymphocyte leukemia. Assay used: immunoSEQ multiplex PCR; TCRdb lists only in-frame clones, some missing. The sample carries about 30,000 clones, under 80% recorded once. Sample: CD4+ T cells from blood buffy coats. The receptors shown here come from a human donor in good health.

This clone was counted a few times. The gene calls are TRBV5-6 and TRBJ1-1; no firm D call. The length of the CDR3 is 13 residues. Trimming cost V 4 bases and J 10 bases, with 17 bases left between them. The germline CDR1 and CDR2 sequences are SGHDT and YYEEEE. CDR3 in amino acids: CASSPKALDSAFF. In nucleotides, the CDR3 is TGTGCCAGCAGCCCCAAGGCTCTTGACTCAGCTTTCTTT.

The chain joins TRBV5-1 to TRBJ2-1; a weak D match, TRBD1 (5 bases). V lost 4 bases and J 9 bases, leaving 29 bases between the germline ends. CDR1 and CDR2 (germline): SGHRS, YFSETQ. This CDR3 is built from 18 residues. The CDR3 DNA sequence: TGCGCCAGCAGCCCCGTGGTCCCGGGCAGGGCATCGGGCAGTGAGCAGTTCTTC. Protein product: CASSPVVPGRASGSEQFF.

The genes are TRBV9 and TRBJ2-6; 9 nucleotides line up with TRBD1. From germline, CDR1 is SGDLS and CDR2 YYNGEE. CDR3 length: 18 residues. V was clipped by 3 bases and J by 2 bases; unmatched bases: 9. CDR3: CASSAWGDRVTGANVLTF. The CDR3 region has the DNA TGTGCCAGCAGCGCCTGGGGGGACAGGGTAACTGGGGCCAACGTCCTGACTTTC.

This rearrangement joins TRBV29-1 to TRBJ1-3; TRBD1 matches 8 bases. With V trimmed by 5 bases and J by 2 bases, 5 bases remained unmatched. CDR1 is SQVTM, CDR2 ANQGSEA, per germline. The CDR3 has 14 residues. The CDR3 region has the DNA TGCAGCGTTACATTGACAGGGGCTGGAAACACCATATATTTT. It encodes CSVTLTGAGNTIYF.

The rearrangement links TRBV18 to TRBJ2-6; maybe TRBD1 (5 bases). Germline V gene data show CDR1 as KGHSH and CDR2 as LQKENI. V dropped 3 bases and J dropped 0 bases, with 15 bases sitting between them. This CDR3 is built from 18 residues. This CDR3 reads CASSPTQLTDSGANVLTF. In DNA, the CDR3 is TGTGCCAGCTCACCGACTCAACTGACAGACTCTGGGGCCAACGTCCTGACTTTC.

This chain links TRBV6-5 with TRBJ1-1; TRBD1 is a possible D gene (6 bases). The germline V gene has CDR1 MNHEY and CDR2 SVGAGI. This CDR3 region has 14 residues. The ends were cut back, 6 bases at V and 0 bases at J, with 11 bases in the middle. The DNA for the CDR3 is TGTGCCAGCAGGTCCGGGACACTGAACACTGAAGCTTTCTTT. Protein product: CASRSGTLNTEAFF.

V gene TRBV4-2 combines with J gene TRBJ2-3; tentatively, D is TRBD1 (5 bases). The V gene lost 6 bases and the J gene lost 2 bases, with 12 bases spanning the gap. This CDR3 is built from 14 residues. Germline-derived CDR1 and CDR2 are LGHNA and YNFKEQ. DNA of the CDR3: TGTGCCAGCAGTCTGGGGCAGAACACAGATACGCAGTATTTT. It is translated as CASSLGQNTDTQYF.

The chain couples TRBV30 to TRBJ2-3, with unresolved D. Germline V CDR1 and CDR2: GTSNPN, SVGIG (reference sequence). V lost 0 bases to trimming and J lost 3 bases, with 1 base between them. The CDR3 extends over 11 amino acids. This CDR3 is CAWSVTDTQYF. The CDR3 DNA reads as TGTGCCTGGAGTGTAACAGATACGCAGTATTTT. The full variable domain, rest sourced from reference TRBV30 and TRBJ2-3, is SQTIHQWPATLVQPVGSPLSLECTVEGTSNPNLYWYRQAAGRGLQLLFYSVGIGQISSEVPQNLSASRPQDRQFILSSKKLLLSDSGFYLCAWSVTDTQYFGPGTRLTVL.

The V gene is TRBV27, the J gene TRBJ2-2; D is possibly TRBD1 (5 bases). CDR3 length: 14 amino acids. Deletions cut 5 bases from V and 4 bases from J, with 11 bases between. Germline CDR1 is MNHEY and CDR2 is SMNVEV (reference sequence). The CDR3 nucleotides are TGTGCCAGCAGTAAGTTAGGGGTCACCGGGGAGCTGTTTTTT. Amino acids: CASSKLGVTGELFF.

The chain couples TRBV27 to TRBJ2-7; 9 nucleotides align to TRBD2. After removal of 5 bases from V and 2 bases from J, the junction contained 10 bases not matched to a gene. The CDR3 contains 16 residues. The germline CDR1 and CDR2 sequences are MNHEY and SMNVEV (reference sequence). As DNA, the CDR3 is TGTGCCAGCAGTCGCCTCCTAGCGGGAAAAGCCTACGAGCAGTACTTC. Protein product: CASSRLLAGKAYEQYF.

This chain uses TRBV29-1 with TRBJ2-5; 14 nucleotides align to TRBD2. The CDR3 spans 14 residues. J gave up 2 bases and V 5 bases, and 1 base lay outside the gene matches. Germline CDR1 and CDR2: SQVTM and ANQGSEA. The CDR3 region is CSVRLAGGQETQYF. CDR3 DNA: TGCAGCGTTAGACTAGCGGGGGGGCAAGAGACCCAGTACTTC.

This clone was observed a handful of times. The rearrangement links TRBV29-1 to TRBJ1-1, with D perhaps matching TRBD1 (6 bases). The V end was cut by 3 bases, the J end by 3 bases, with 17 bases between. The CDR3 runs to 15 residues. CDR1 is SQVTM and CDR2 is ANQGSEA in the germline V gene. The CDR3 coding sequence is TGCAGCGTTGAGAGAGGGGGGCAGGTGGACACTGAAGCTTTCTTT. This gives the protein CSVERGGQVDTEAFF.

This chain connects TRBV5-4 to TRBJ1-1; 7 bases map to TRBD1. V lost 0 bases, J lost 10 bases, and 9 bases stayed unmatched. The CDR3 is 14 residues long. CDR1 and CDR2 (germline): SGHNT, YYREEE (reference sequence). For the CDR3, the DNA is TGTGCCAGCAGCTTGGGACAGGGCTCCTTGGGAGCTTTCTTT. Translation gives CASSLGQGSLGAFF.

This chain connects TRBV6-5 to TRBJ2-2; the D gene is possibly TRBD1 (6 bases). With 5 bases removed from V and 6 bases from J, the gap between germline ends came to 19 bases. Per the germline V gene, CDR1 is MNHEY and CDR2 is SVGAGI. The CDR3 is 16 amino acids. The CDR3 spells CASSHLDSIGAGELFF. The CDR3 DNA reads TGTGCCAGCAGTCACTTGGACAGTATCGGCGCCGGGGAGCTGTTTTTT.

The chain uses TRBV27 and TRBJ2-1; D possibly corresponds to TRBD2 (5 bases). V was cut by 5 bases and J by 0 bases, with 11 bases left in between. The CDR3 covers 15 residues. Germline CDR1 and CDR2: MNHEY and SMNVEV (reference sequence). CDR3 bases: TGTGCCAGCAGTCCGCCGGACTTCTCCTACAATGAGCAGTTCTTC. Its protein is CASSPPDFSYNEQFF.

The chain uses TRBV29-1 and TRBJ2-4; possible D gene TRBD2, 6 bases. Trimming removed 6 bases from V and 6 bases from J, with 15 bases in between. In germline, CDR1 is SQVTM, CDR2 ANQGSEA. This CDR3 comprises 13 residues. The CDR3 DNA follows: TGCAGCGTCCTCCCTACCGGGAGAAACATTCAGTACTTC. This translates into CSVLPTGRNIQYF.

The table lists this clone with a count of one. The CDR3 DNA reads TGTGCCAGCAGTGCGAGGGACAGGGAAAAACTGTTTTTT. Translated, it gives CASSARDREKLFF. The J gene is TRBJ1-4, the V gene TRBV6-1, with 8 bases identical to TRBD1. Germline V gene sequence: CDR1 MNHNS, CDR2 SASEGT. V lost 4 bases and J lost 8; bases outside the gene matches: 3. The CDR3 extends over 13 amino acids.

This chain connects TRBV9 to TRBJ2-7; 8 positions agree with TRBD2. Germline V gene lookup returns CDR1 SGDLS and CDR2 YYNGEE. After removal of 0 bases from V and 2 bases from J, the junction contained 4 bases not matched to a gene. This CDR3 has 15 amino acids. In DNA form, the CDR3 reads TGTGCCAGCAGCGTAGGGGTACTAGCGGCCTACGAGCAGTACTTC. Its protein is CASSVGVLAAYEQYF.

This rearrangement joins TRBV7-9 to TRBJ1-2, with 7 bases matching TRBD1. Germline CDR1 is SEHNR and CDR2 is FQNEAQ (reference sequence). The V segment lost 5 bases and the J segment 2 bases; nucleotides outside the gene matches: 11. The CDR3 sequence is 16 residues long. The CDR3 loop reads CASSLQQGSGNYGYTF. The CDR3 DNA is TGTGCCAGCAGCCTTCAACAGGGGAGTGGAAACTATGGCTACACCTTC.

This clone was found a few times. This CDR3 is CAWSVRHLEKLFF. The DNA of the CDR3 is TGTGCCTGGAGTGTCCGGCACCTTGAAAAACTGTTTTTT. The rearrangement links TRBV30 to TRBJ1-4; D is undetermined. The CDR3 covers 13 residues. CDR1 is GTSNPN, CDR2 SVGIG, per germline (reference sequence). Between the trimmed V and J ends, which lost 0 bases and 7 bases, there was a span of 9 bases. Together with reference TRBV30 and TRBJ1-4, the CDR3 gives the full variable domain: SQTIHQWPATLVQPVGSPLSLECTVEGTSNPNLYWYRQAAGRGLQLLFYSVGIGQISSEVPQNLSASRPQDRQFILSSKKLLLSDSGFYLCAWSVRHLEKLFFGSGTQLSVL.

The chain couples TRBV7-9 to TRBJ1-2; 8 nucleotides align to TRBD1. Germline CDR1 and CDR2: SEHNR and FQNEAQ (reference sequence). The CDR3 totals 15 residues. V trimming: 5 bases; J trimming: 0 bases; junction bases outside the gene matches: 5. The CDR3 reads CASSRGTGANYGYTF. In DNA form, the CDR3 reads TGTGCCAGCAGCCGAGGGACAGGAGCTAACTATGGCTACACCTTC. The whole variable domain, remainder taken from reference TRBV7-9 and TRBJ1-2, is DTGVSQNPRHKITKRGQNVTFRCDPISEHNRLYWYRQTLGQGPEFLTYFQNEAQLEKSRLLSDRFSAERPKGSFSTLEIQRTEQGDSAMYLCASSRGTGANYGYTFGSGTRLTVV.

This chain connects TRBV5-1 to TRBJ1-2; tentative D call: TRBD1 (5 bases). The CDR3 is made up of 13 amino acids. Germline V gene data show CDR1 as SGHRS and CDR2 as YFSETQ. Trimming stripped 3 bases from V and 8 bases from J, with 14 bases between. This CDR3 reads CASSSPWGEGYTF. CDR3 in DNA: TGCGCCAGCAGCTCCCCCTGGGGGGAGGGCTACACCTTC. The full variable domain, with the rest looked up from reference TRBV5-1 and TRBJ1-2, is KAGVTQTPRYLIKTRGQQVTLSCSPISGHRSVSWYQQTPGQGLQFLFEYFSETQRNKGNFPGRFSGRQFSNSRSEMNVSTLELGDSALYLCASSSPWGEGYTFGSGTRLTVV.

The chain combines TRBV11-2 with TRBJ2-6; a possible D gene is TRBD1 (6 bases). V lost 1 base and J lost 3, with 10 bases in between. CDR3 length: 16 amino acids. Per germline, CDR1 SGHAT and CDR2 FQNNGV. CDR3 DNA sequence: TGTGCCAGCAGCTTAGGCCAGGGGAATGGGGCCAACGTCCTGACTTTC. This translates into CASSLGQGNGANVLTF.

V usage is TRBV5-1 and J usage is TRBJ1-4; tentative D call: TRBD1 (5 bases). The CDR3 sequence is 14 residues long. Germline V gene lookup returns CDR1 SGHRS and CDR2 YFSETQ. V lost 2 bases, J lost 0 bases, and 5 bases lay in between. This CDR3 is CASSLQATNEKLFF. The CDR3 DNA follows: TGCGCCAGCAGCTTACAGGCAACTAATGAAAAACTGTTTTTT. The full variable domain, its missing parts supplied by reference TRBV5-1 and TRBJ1-4, is KAGVTQTPRYLIKTRGQQVTLSCSPISGHRSVSWYQQTPGQGLQFLFEYFSETQRNKGNFPGRFSGRQFSNSRSEMNVSTLELGDSALYLCASSLQATNEKLFFGSGTQLSVL.

The rearrangement uses TRBV7-3 and TRBJ2-2; TRBD1 matches 10 bases. CDR3 length: 16 amino acids. The germline V gene encodes CDR1 SGHTA and CDR2 FQGTGA. With 3 bases clipped from V and 0 bases from J, the junction kept 1 base outside the gene matches. Here the CDR3 reads CASSFGTGANTGELFF. Written as DNA, the CDR3 is TGTGCCAGCAGCTTCGGGACAGGGGCGAACACCGGGGAGCTGTTTTTT.

This chain uses TRBV6-6 with TRBJ1-6; TRBD1 matches 12 bases. CDR3 length: 16 amino acids. V lost 8 bases, J lost 5 bases, and 7 bases stayed unmatched. Germline values: CDR1 MNHNY, CDR2 SVGAGI (reference sequence). CDR3 in amino acids: CASLGQGARNNSPLHF. The CDR3 nucleotides read TGTGCCAGCCTGGGACAGGGGGCGCGGAATAATTCACCCCTCCACTTT.